Listed here are 29 T cell receptor beta chains from one sample, sequenced in a study of blood T cell repertoires in COVID-19. The protocol was immunoSEQ multiplex PCR, while the TCRdb copy is restricted to in-frame clones and leaves out a portion. The sample has about 160,000 clones, around four fifths seen once. Sequencing used peripheral blood. These receptors all stem from a woman aged 80 or over with acute or convalescent COVID-19.

This clone is a singleton in its sample. Other DNA sequences within the sample encode an identical CDR3. The V call is TRBV5-6, the J call TRBJ2-1; 11 nucleotides align to TRBD2. Germline assignment: CDR1 SGHDT and CDR2 YYEEEE. The CDR3 length is 16 residues. V trimming: 4 bases; J trimming: 10 bases; junction bases outside the gene matches: 13. The chain's CDR3 is CASSILAGGPSREQFF. CDR3 sequence (DNA): TGTGCCAGCAGCATCCTAGCGGGAGGACCCAGCAGAGAGCAGTTCTTC.

The gene calls are TRBV7-9 and TRBJ2-7; TRBD1 matches 10 bases. The V and J ends lost 3 bases and 2 bases, in that order; junction bases with no gene match: 4. This CDR3 contains 15 residues. The germline V gene encodes CDR1 SEHNR and CDR2 FQNEAQ (reference sequence). CDR3 in amino acids: CASSLGQGQTYEQYF. The DNA for the CDR3 is TGTGCCAGCAGCTTGGGACAGGGGCAAACCTACGAGCAGTACTTC.

The chain joins TRBV4-2 to TRBJ2-3; 7 bases map to TRBD2. From germline, CDR1 is LGHNA and CDR2 YNFKEQ. The CDR3 length is 17 residues. The V segment lost 0 bases and the J segment 0 bases; nucleotides outside the gene matches: 6. CDR3 coding DNA: TGTGCCAGCAGCCAAGATGACGCGGGAGCAAGCACAGATACGCAGTATTTT. It codes for CASSQDDAGASTDTQYF.

The chain links TRBV6-5 to TRBJ1-5, with unresolved D. The CDR3 runs to 14 residues. Germline CDR1 and CDR2: MNHEY and SVGAGI. V lost 0 bases, J lost 7 bases, and 10 bases lay in between. The CDR3 region is CASSYSLQTQPQHF. The CDR3 DNA reads as TGTGCCAGCAGTTACTCTTTACAGACACAGCCCCAGCATTTT.

The chain joins TRBV6-5 to TRBJ2-7, with TRBD2 identical over 13 bases. This CDR3 spans 14 amino acids. V gave up 8 bases and J gave up 7 bases; unmatched junction bases: 8. Germline CDR1 reads MNHEY; CDR2 reads SVGAGI. The CDR3 loop reads CASGGLAGVGEQYF. For the CDR3, the DNA is TGTGCCAGCGGCGGACTAGCGGGAGTAGGGGAGCAGTACTTC.

V is TRBV7-6 and J is TRBJ1-3; D unclear. Germline CDR1 reads SGHVS; CDR2 reads FNYEAQ. There are 13 residues in the CDR3. V lost 5 bases to trimming and J lost 0 bases, with 5 bases between them. The DNA of the CDR3 is TGTGCCAGCAGCCCGTTCTCTGGAAACACCATATATTTT. Translating it yields CASSPFSGNTIYF.

The gene calls are TRBV9 and TRBJ2-5; possibly TRBD2 for D (6 bases). Germline values: CDR1 SGDLS, CDR2 YYNGEE. The V end lost 0 bases, the J end lost 2 bases, and 20 bases lay between the germline ends. The CDR3 spans 18 residues. CDR3 bases: TGTGCCAGCAGCGTAGCTCTGGAGGGCCAATGGGAACAAGAGACCCAGTACTTC. Translated, it gives CASSVALEGQWEQETQYF.

The V call is TRBV7-2, the J call TRBJ1-2; D is unclear. CDR1 and CDR2 from the germline V gene are SGHTA and FQGNSA. The CDR3 has 13 residues. V shed 5 bases and J shed 4 bases, with 11 bases lying between them. CDR3 protein: CASSVGQSYGYTF. The DNA for the CDR3 is TGTGCCAGCAGCGTAGGCCAGTCCTATGGCTACACCTTC.

V is TRBV27 and J is TRBJ2-3; the match to TRBD1 covers 7 bases. This CDR3 has 12 residues. With V trimmed by 7 bases and J by 7 bases, 5 bases remained unmatched. CDR1 is MNHEY and CDR2 is SMNVEV in the germline V gene (reference sequence). CDR3 protein: CASTSQGYTQYF. The CDR3 coding sequence is TGTGCCAGCACGTCACAGGGGTATACGCAGTATTTT.

The chain couples TRBV3-1 (or the pseudogene TRBV3-2) to TRBJ2-7, with TRBD2 matching over 7 bases. Germline CDR1 and CDR2: LGHDT and YNNKEL (reference sequence). The CDR3 has 16 amino acids. Trimming at V came to 0 bases and at J to 0 bases, leaving 5 bases not matched to a gene. The CDR3 reads CASSQEAGAISYEQYF. DNA for the CDR3: TGTGCCAGCAGCCAAGAGGCGGGAGCTATCTCCTACGAGCAGTACTTC.

This clone was observed a few times. The chain is built from TRBV18 and TRBJ2-2; 9 positions match TRBD2. The CDR3 contains 17 residues. CDR1 KGHSH and CDR2 LQKENI come from the germline V gene. J was trimmed by 4 bases and V by 0 bases; bases with no gene match: 6. The DNA for the CDR3 is TGTGCCAGCTCACCACCTGGAGTAGCGGGAGCCACCGGGGAGCTGTTTTTT. Translated, it gives CASSPPGVAGATGELFF. The full variable domain, in which reference TRBV18 and TRBJ2-2 provide the parts outside the CDR3, is NAGVMQNPRHLVRRRGQEARLRCSPMKGHSHVYWYRQLPEEGLKFMVYLQKENIIDESGMPKERFSAEFPKEGPSILRIQQVVRGDSAAYFCASSPPGVAGATGELFFGEGSRLTVL.

J is TRBJ2-7 and V is TRBV25-1; TRBD2 aligns across 14 bases. V shed 3 bases, J shed 9 bases, and the junction held 7 bases outside the gene matches. CDR3 length equals 15 residues. The germline CDR1 and CDR2 sequences are MGHDK and SYGVNS. In nucleotides, the CDR3 is TGTGCCAGCAGTGACCCGGGACTAGCGGGGGCTCGGCAGTACTTC. Translation: CASSDPGLAGARQYF.

This chain joins TRBV3-1 (or the pseudogene TRBV3-2) and TRBJ2-7; D is uncertain. CDR1 LGHDT and CDR2 YNNKEL come from the germline V gene (reference sequence). This CDR3 is 14 amino acids long. V dropped 0 bases and J dropped 0 bases, with 6 bases sitting between them. The CDR3 nucleotides read TGTGCCAGCAGCCAAGATGGCAGCTCCTACGAGCAGTACTTC. Protein: CASSQDGSSYEQYF.

This chain connects TRBV9 to TRBJ1-1, with unresolved D. This CDR3 spans 12 amino acids. The germline CDR1 and CDR2 sequences are SGDLS and YYNGEE. Trimming cost V 3 bases and J 3 bases, with 6 bases left between them. The CDR3 sequence: CASSGQDTEAFF. CDR3 bases: TGTGCCAGCAGCGGGCAGGACACTGAAGCTTTCTTT. The whole variable domain, remainder taken from reference TRBV9 and TRBJ1-1, is DSGVTQTPKHLITATGQRVTLRCSPRSGDLSVYWYQQSLDQGLQFLIQYYNGEERAKGNILERFSAQQFPDLHSELNLSSLELGDSALYFCASSGQDTEAFFGQGTRLTVV.

The chain couples TRBV2 to TRBJ1-2, with 9 bases identical to TRBD1. The CDR3 is made up of 15 amino acids. The germline V gene has CDR1 SNHLY and CDR2 FYNNEI. V shed 5 bases, J shed 6 bases, and the junction held 10 bases outside the gene matches. The CDR3 region is CASSFSGTGRNGYTF. CDR3 DNA sequence: TGTGCCAGCAGTTTCTCCGGGACAGGGAGGAATGGCTACACCTTC.

This sequence joins TRBV30 and TRBJ1-2; D possibly corresponds to TRBD1 (6 bases). CDR3 length equals 15 residues. V lost 0 bases and J 3 bases, leaving 14 bases between the germline ends. Germline V gene data show CDR1 as GTSNPN and CDR2 as SVGIG (reference sequence). Here the CDR3 reads CAWSVPDRPYYGYTF. Here the CDR3 DNA reads TGTGCCTGGAGTGTACCCGACAGGCCGTACTATGGCTACACCTTC.

The CDR3 spells CASSERLAGDYLNEQFF. CDR3 DNA: TGTGCCAGCAGTGAAAGACTAGCGGGAGATTACCTCAATGAGCAGTTCTTC. The chain joins TRBV2 to TRBJ2-1; 12 bases map to TRBD2. Germline CDR1 is SNHLY and CDR2 is FYNNEI. The CDR3 extends over 17 amino acids. Trimming cost V 2 bases and J 6 bases; bases outside gene matches: 8.

DNA for the CDR3: TGTGCCAGCTCCCTGGCCCCAGGGAACACAGATACGCAGTATTTT. Amino acids: CASSLAPGNTDTQYF. The chain carries TRBV18 and TRBJ2-3; the D gene is possibly TRBD1 (5 bases). The length of the CDR3 is 15 residues. Deletions cut 6 bases from V and 2 bases from J, with 15 bases between. From germline, CDR1 is KGHSH and CDR2 LQKENI.

This chain joins TRBV7-9 and TRBJ2-7, with 10 bases that match TRBD1. The germline CDR1 and CDR2 sequences are SEHNR and FQNEAQ (reference sequence). The CDR3 is made up of 14 amino acids. J lost 4 bases, V lost 3 bases, and 3 bases had no gene match. CDR3 in amino acids: CASSFTGQGYEQYF. CDR3 in DNA: TGTGCCAGCAGCTTCACGGGACAGGGGTACGAGCAGTACTTC. The full variable domain, rest sourced from reference TRBV7-9 and TRBJ2-7, is DTGVSQNPRHKITKRGQNVTFRCDPISEHNRLYWYRQTLGQGPEFLTYFQNEAQLEKSRLLSDRFSAERPKGSFSTLEIQRTEQGDSAMYLCASSFTGQGYEQYFGPGTRLTVT.

The sample holds a few counts of this clone. Written as DNA, the CDR3 is TGTGCCATCGGGGAGGGGTATGGCTACACCTTC. This translates into CAIGEGYGYTF. The chain carries TRBV10-3 and TRBJ1-2, with D tentatively TRBD1 (5 bases). Trimming took 8 bases from V and 5 from J, leaving 9 bases between them. The V gene's germline CDR1 is ENHRY and CDR2 SYGVKD. CDR3 length equals 11 residues.

The rearrangement joins TRBV30 to TRBJ1-2; 10 bases fit TRBD1. The CDR3 length is 16 residues. V lost 0 bases, J lost 7 bases, and 11 bases stayed unmatched. Germline CDR1 is GTSNPN and CDR2 is SVGIG (reference sequence). CDR3 coding DNA: TGTGCCTGGAGTGTACTGTTGGGACAGGGGAGTTCTGGCTACACCTTC. It specifies CAWSVLLGQGSSGYTF.

The DNA of the CDR3 is TGTGCCATCAGTGTGACAGGGAATAGCAATCAGCCCCAGCATTTT. Protein: CAISVTGNSNQPQHF. This chain uses TRBV10-3 with TRBJ1-5; 7 bases fit TRBD1. Germline trimming cut 4 bases from V and 0 bases from J; bases unmatched to any gene: 3. The germline CDR1 and CDR2 sequences are ENHRY and SYGVKD. The length of the CDR3 is 15 residues.

This chain joins TRBV20-1 and TRBJ2-3, with D hard to call. The CDR3 extends over 11 amino acids. V lost 3 bases to trimming and J lost 4 bases, with 5 bases between them. Germline V CDR1 and CDR2: DFQATT, SNEGSKA (reference sequence). The CDR3 is CSASFADTQYF. CDR3 sequence (DNA): TGCAGTGCTAGTTTCGCAGATACGCAGTATTTT.

This clone has just a few counts. The gene calls are TRBV19 and TRBJ2-2; 7 bases match TRBD1. This CDR3 has 15 residues. V gave up 6 bases and J gave up 0 bases; unmatched junction bases: 4. Germline CDR1 is LNHDA and CDR2 is SQIVND (reference sequence). The chain's CDR3 is CASRPQGANTGELFF. CDR3 in DNA: TGTGCCAGTAGGCCTCAGGGGGCGAACACCGGGGAGCTGTTTTTT.

The V call is TRBV19, the J call TRBJ1-5; possible D gene TRBD1, 6 bases. V shed 4 bases and J shed 7 bases, with 26 bases lying between them. Germline lookup yields CDR1 LNHDA and CDR2 SQIVND (reference sequence). The CDR3 length is 18 residues. The CDR3 region has the DNA TGTGCCAGTAGTACAACCTGGGGCAGTGGGGGCCCAGTGCAGCCCCAGCATTTT. It codes for CASSTTWGSGGPVQPQHF.

Turning to this clone: The sample holds other DNA sequences that translate to the same CDR3. The V gene is TRBV27, the J gene TRBJ1-5; D unresolved. Germline-derived CDR1 and CDR2 are MNHEY and SMNVEV (reference sequence). This CDR3 comprises 14 residues. The V end was cut by 4 bases, the J end by 1 base, with 8 bases between. The CDR3 protein is CASSSGWSNQPQHF. Here the CDR3 DNA reads TGTGCCAGCAGTTCAGGATGGAGCAATCAGCCCCAGCATTTT.

This clone was detected only a few times. The chain recombines TRBV2 with TRBJ2-1; 10 positions agree with TRBD2. The CDR3 is 14 amino acids. J gave up 6 bases and V 4 bases, and 3 bases lay outside the gene matches. From germline, CDR1 is SNHLY and CDR2 FYNNEI. In DNA, the CDR3 is TGTGCCAGCAGTGTACTAGCGGGGTCCAATGAGCAGTTCTTC. Its translation: CASSVLAGSNEQFF.

The V call is TRBV5-1, the J call TRBJ2-2; 7 bases align to TRBD2. CDR3 length: 16 residues. The germline CDR1 and CDR2 sequences are SGHRS and YFSETQ. V shed 3 bases, J shed 4 bases, and the junction held 9 bases outside the gene matches. The CDR3 DNA reads TGCGCCAGCAGCTACCCTTTAGGGAGGGGCACCGGGGAGCTGTTTTTT. It yields the protein CASSYPLGRGTGELFF. The variable domain in full, with the rest retrieved from reference TRBV5-1 and TRBJ2-2, is KAGVTQTPRYLIKTRGQQVTLSCSPISGHRSVSWYQQTPGQGLQFLFEYFSETQRNKGNFPGRFSGRQFSNSRSEMNVSTLELGDSALYLCASSYPLGRGTGELFFGEGSRLTVL.

The V call is TRBV7-2, the J call TRBJ1-2; D is possibly TRBD1 (5 bases). The ends were cut back, 3 bases at V and 0 bases at J, with 8 bases in the middle. Germline assignment: CDR1 SGHTA and CDR2 FQGNSA. The CDR3 spans 14 residues. CDR3 amino acids: CASSFEGANYGYTF. The CDR3, as DNA: TGTGCCAGCAGCTTTGAAGGGGCTAACTATGGCTACACCTTC.